Here is one TCR beta chain with its context. Antigen unknown. PCR involved 60 Vbeta and 13 Jbeta primers. Profiling relied on immunoSEQ multiplex PCR, and the TCRdb table lists in-frame clones only, not all of them. This sample has about 220,000 clones, with about 81% found just once. The CDR3 has 15 residues. Trimming cost V 7 bases and J 3 bases, with 17 bases left between them. CDR1 is MNHEY, CDR2 SVGAGI, per germline. The data belong to a study of cytomegalovirus exposure and HLA in healthy donors. Study-level points and caveats: CMV serostatus alone was available as immune exposure information. Associated with cytomegalovirus, according to the listing, were 150 to 200 TCR beta chains. Cytomegalovirus status was reportedly diagnosed by the classifier with high sensitivity and specificity.

The rearrangement links TRBV6-5 to TRBJ2-3; a weak D match, TRBD2 (7 bases). What was sequenced was PBMCs. The sequence was obtained from a woman between 40 and 55 years old in good health and CMV-seropositive. CDR3 in amino acids: CASKEWGGGTDTQYF. The CDR3, as DNA: TGTGCCAGCAAGGAGTGGGGGGGCGGGACAGATACGCAGTATTTT.